What follows are 16 T cell receptor beta chains derived from one specimen sequenced in a study of CD8+ T cells in alopecia areata. Extracted RNA was reverse transcribed, and the resulting cDNA served as sequencing template. Sequencing was performed with immunoSEQ multiplex PCR; in TCRdb, only in-frame clones are kept and a portion is missing. The sample has 140,000 to 150,000 clones; about 87% are singletons. The material sequenced was CD8+ T cells sorted from blood, taken at week 0. Receptors were obtained from a human donor with alopecia areata.

The genes are TRBV11-2 and TRBJ2-3; D is undetermined. The germline V gene encodes CDR1 SGHAT and CDR2 FQNNGV. The V end was cut by 5 bases, the J end by 2 bases, with 17 bases between. This CDR3 has 16 residues. This chain's CDR3 is CASSPRGRTTTDTQYF. The CDR3 nucleotides are TGTGCCAGCAGCCCGCGTGGACGCACCACCACAGATACGCAGTATTTT.

The chain recombines TRBV29-1 with TRBJ2-1; TRBD2 matches at 9 bases. The germline CDR1 and CDR2 sequences are SQVTM and ANQGSEA. The trim removed 3 bases at V and 8 bases at J, leaving 17 bases unmatched. The CDR3 extends over 17 amino acids. The DNA of the CDR3 is TGCAGCGTTGATAGGTTGGCGGGAGGGGTATTCTTGGATGAGCAGTTCTTC. Translated: CSVDRLAGGVFLDEQFF.

This chain uses TRBV5-1 with TRBJ2-7; 10 bases line up with TRBD1. Unmatched junction bases numbered 6, after V lost 4 bases and J lost 5 bases. The CDR3 runs 14 residues. CDR1 and CDR2 (germline): SGHRS, YFSETQ. The CDR3 region has the DNA TGCGCCAGCAGCCGGGGACAGGGGTTGGACGAGCAGTACTTC. Residues: CASSRGQGLDEQYF.

The chain combines TRBV13 with TRBJ2-7, with TRBD2 identical over 8 bases. CDR1 PRHDT and CDR2 FYEKMQ come from the germline V gene (reference sequence). The junction had 8 bases not matched to a gene; V was cut back by 5 bases and J by 5 bases. The CDR3 extends over 14 amino acids. The DNA for the CDR3 is TGTGCCAGCAGCCCACGGGGGGGGGCTGACGAGCAGTACTTC. Encoded protein: CASSPRGGADEQYF.

This clone has just a few counts. This chain uses TRBV30 with TRBJ1-1, with unresolved D. CDR3 length: 14 residues. V was clipped by 2 bases and J by 0 bases, with 10 bases between them. CDR1 is GTSNPN and CDR2 is SVGIG in the germline V gene (reference sequence). The CDR3 region has the DNA TGTGCCTGGAGTCGGTCCAGATTGAACACTGAAGCTTTCTTT. Encoded protein: CAWSRSRLNTEAFF.

This chain links TRBV5-4 with TRBJ2-7; TRBD2 is a possible D gene (6 bases). V lost 5 bases and J lost 3, with 21 bases in between. Germline lookup yields CDR1 SGHNT and CDR2 YYREEE (reference sequence). This CDR3 is 16 amino acids long. The CDR3 is CASRTQTGGKGYEQYF. The CDR3 DNA reads as TGTGCCAGCAGAACTCAAACCGGGGGTAAAGGCTACGAGCAGTACTTC.

J is TRBJ2-5 and V is TRBV15; D is ambiguous. Trimming left V 3 bases short and J 2 bases short, with 4 bases between. Germline V lookup: CDR1 LNHNV, CDR2 YYDKDF (reference sequence). The CDR3 has 12 amino acids. The CDR3 spells CATSSEQETQYF. CDR3 bases: TGTGCCACCAGCAGCGAACAAGAGACCCAGTACTTC.

The genes are TRBV7-2 and TRBJ2-4, with no clear D. Germline V CDR1 and CDR2: SGHTA, FQGNSA. There are 16 residues in the CDR3. Trimming cost V 1 base and J 5 bases, with 15 bases left between them. This chain's CDR3 is CASSLVWTRYQNIQYF. Written as DNA, the CDR3 is TGTGCCAGCAGCTTAGTCTGGACCCGTTACCAAAACATTCAGTACTTC.

This chain connects TRBV7-6 to TRBJ2-7; unclear D gene. Germline-derived CDR1 and CDR2 are SGHVS and FNYEAQ. Trimming shortened V by 5 bases and J by 1 base, and 9 bases separated the two germline ends. CDR3 length: 13 residues. CDR3 nucleotides: TGTGCCAGCAGCAGCTTCGAGTCCTACGAGCAGTACTTC. This gives the protein CASSSFESYEQYF.

The chain joins TRBV27 to TRBJ2-5; TRBD2 matches 13 bases. The CDR3 contains 15 residues. The germline V gene has CDR1 MNHEY and CDR2 SMNVEV (reference sequence). With V trimmed by 3 bases and J by 5 bases, 3 bases remained unmatched. Written as DNA, the CDR3 is TGTGCCAGCAGTTTCGGACTAGCGGGAGTGGAGACCCAGTACTTC. Residues: CASSFGLAGVETQYF.

The chain has TRBV6-5 and TRBJ2-1; the match to TRBD1 covers 7 bases. V was clipped by 2 bases and J by 8 bases; unmatched bases: 3. Germline loops: CDR1 MNHEY, CDR2 SVGAGI. CDR3 size: 13 residues. The CDR3 spells CASSYNDRDEQFF. DNA for the CDR3: TGTGCCAGCAGTTACAACGACAGGGATGAGCAGTTCTTC.

The chain recombines TRBV6-6 with TRBJ2-5; no clear D. V was cut by 0 bases and J by 5 bases, with 13 bases left in between. CDR1 is MNHNY, CDR2 SVGAGI, per germline (reference sequence). The CDR3 is made up of 15 amino acids. CDR3 bases: TGTGCCAGCAGTTACTCTTGTTCCGGTGGGGAGACCCAGTACTTC. As protein: CASSYSCSGGETQYF.

The DNA of the CDR3 is TGTGCCAGCAGCTTAGGCCTGGGGACTGAAGCTTTCTTT. It codes for CASSLGLGTEAFF. The rearrangement links TRBV7-3 to TRBJ1-1; D ambiguous. The V end lost 2 bases, the J end lost 5 bases, and 9 bases lay between the germline ends. The CDR3 totals 13 residues. CDR1 is SGHTA, CDR2 FQGTGA, per germline. The variable domain in full, with the rest retrieved from reference TRBV7-3 and TRBJ1-1, is GAGVSQTPSNKVTEKGKYVELRCDPISGHTALYWYRQSLGQGPEFLIYFQGTGAADDSGLPNDRFFAVRPEGSVSTLKIQRTERGDSAVYLCASSLGLGTEAFFGQGTRLTVV.

This clone has just one count. The V and J genes are TRBV29-1 and TRBJ1-4; 7 positions match TRBD1. The V gene's germline CDR1 is SQVTM and CDR2 ANQGSEA. The CDR3 extends over 16 amino acids. V lost 4 bases, J lost 2 bases, and 10 bases stayed unmatched. Here the CDR3 reads CSVVKKTGTTNEKLFF. CDR3 sequence (DNA): TGCAGCGTTGTTAAAAAGACAGGGACTACTAATGAAAAACTGTTTTTT.

This sequence joins TRBV6-1 and TRBJ1-1; D remains ambiguous. The V gene lost 5 bases and the J gene lost 5 bases, with 12 bases spanning the gap. The CDR3 runs 13 residues. CDR1 is MNHNS and CDR2 is SASEGT in the germline V gene. The CDR3 coding sequence is TGTGCCAGCAGTCCAACTCTGGGGACTGAAGCTTTCTTT. It encodes CASSPTLGTEAFF.

The chain uses TRBV27 and TRBJ2-2; unclear D gene. Germline CDR1 and CDR2: MNHEY and SMNVEV (reference sequence). This CDR3 has 17 amino acids. V lost 8 bases and J lost 4, with 23 bases in between. Here the CDR3 reads CASAAQSGPGITGELFF. CDR3 DNA sequence: TGTGCCAGCGCTGCCCAATCAGGACCGGGTATCACCGGGGAGCTGTTTTTT.